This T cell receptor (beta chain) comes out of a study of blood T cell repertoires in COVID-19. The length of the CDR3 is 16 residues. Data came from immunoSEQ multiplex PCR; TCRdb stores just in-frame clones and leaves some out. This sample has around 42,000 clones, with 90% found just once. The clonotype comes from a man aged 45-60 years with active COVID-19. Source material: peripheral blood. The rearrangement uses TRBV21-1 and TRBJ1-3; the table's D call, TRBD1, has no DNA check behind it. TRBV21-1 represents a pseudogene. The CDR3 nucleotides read TGTGCCAGCAGCAAAGGTTGGCCAAACTCTGGAAACACCATATATTTT. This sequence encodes CASSKGWPNSGNTIYF.